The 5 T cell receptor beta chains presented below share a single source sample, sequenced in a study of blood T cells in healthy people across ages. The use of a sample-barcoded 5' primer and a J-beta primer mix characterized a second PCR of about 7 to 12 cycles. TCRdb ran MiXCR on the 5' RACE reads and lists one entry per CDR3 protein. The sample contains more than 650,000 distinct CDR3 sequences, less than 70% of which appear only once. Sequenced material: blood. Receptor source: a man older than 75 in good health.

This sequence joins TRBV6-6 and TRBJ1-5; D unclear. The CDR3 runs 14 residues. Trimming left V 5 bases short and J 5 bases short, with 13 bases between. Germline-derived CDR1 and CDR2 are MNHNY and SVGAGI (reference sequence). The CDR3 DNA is TGTGCCAGCAGTCCCCTCGCTCCGGATCAGCCCCAGCATTTT. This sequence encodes CASSPLAPDQPQHF.

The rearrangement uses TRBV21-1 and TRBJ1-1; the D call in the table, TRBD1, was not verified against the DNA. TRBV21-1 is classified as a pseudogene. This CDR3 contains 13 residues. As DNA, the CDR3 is TGTGCCAGCGGTCAGGGGGCGGACACTGAAGCTTTCTTT. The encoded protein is CASGQGADTEAFF.

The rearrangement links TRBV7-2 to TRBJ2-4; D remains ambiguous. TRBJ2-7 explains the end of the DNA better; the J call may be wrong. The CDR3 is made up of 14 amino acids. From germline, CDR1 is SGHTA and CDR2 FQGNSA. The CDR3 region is CASSLERRTYEQYF. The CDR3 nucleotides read TGTGCCAGCAGCTTAGAGAGGCGGACCTACGAGCAGTACTTC.

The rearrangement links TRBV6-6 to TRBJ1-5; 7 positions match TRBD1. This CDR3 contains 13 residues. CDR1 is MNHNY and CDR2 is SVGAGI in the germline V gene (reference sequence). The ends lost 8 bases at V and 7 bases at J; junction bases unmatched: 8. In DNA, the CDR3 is TGTGCCAGCCTAGACAGGGTGGGACAGCCCCAGCATTTT. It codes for CASLDRVGQPQHF.

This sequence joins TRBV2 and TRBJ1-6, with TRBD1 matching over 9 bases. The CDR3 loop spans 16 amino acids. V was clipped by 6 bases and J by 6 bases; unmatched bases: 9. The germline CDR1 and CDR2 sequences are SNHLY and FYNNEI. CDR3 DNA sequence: TGTGCCAGCAGGGAATCACTGGGACAGGGTAATTCACCCCTCCACTTT. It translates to CASRESLGQGNSPLHF. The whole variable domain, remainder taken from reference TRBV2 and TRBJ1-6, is EPEVTQTPSHQVTQMGQEVILRCVPISNHLYFYWYRQILGQKVEFLVSFYNNEISEKSEIFDDQFSVERPDGSNFTLKIRSTKLEDSAMYFCASRESLGQGNSPLHFGNGTRLTVT.